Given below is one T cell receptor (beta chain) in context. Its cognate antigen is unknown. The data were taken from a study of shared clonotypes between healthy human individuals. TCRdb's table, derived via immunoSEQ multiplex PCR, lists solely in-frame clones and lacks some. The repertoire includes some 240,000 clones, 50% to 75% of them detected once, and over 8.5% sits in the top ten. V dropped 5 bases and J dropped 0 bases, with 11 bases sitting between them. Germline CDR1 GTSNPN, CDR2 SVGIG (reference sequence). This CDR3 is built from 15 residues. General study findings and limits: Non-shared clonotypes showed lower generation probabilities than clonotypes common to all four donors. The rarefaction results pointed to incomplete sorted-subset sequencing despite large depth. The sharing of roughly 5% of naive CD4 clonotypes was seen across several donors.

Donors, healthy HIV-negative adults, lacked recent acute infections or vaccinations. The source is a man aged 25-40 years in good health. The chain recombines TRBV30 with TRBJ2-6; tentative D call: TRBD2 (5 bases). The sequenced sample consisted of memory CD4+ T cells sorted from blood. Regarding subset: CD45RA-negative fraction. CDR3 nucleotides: TGTGCCTGGGCAGGACTGATCTCTGGGGCCAACGTCCTGACTTTC. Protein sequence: CAWAGLISGANVLTF.